Reported below is one T cell receptor (beta chain). Its antigen target is currently unknown. It has no much larger one-base neighbor in the sample; base qualities were not kept. This entry is derived from a study of shared clonotypes between healthy human individuals (dated by TCRdb to about 2020). With regard to the full study: The cohort included three men and two women between 18 and 49 years of age. Leukapheresis yielded between about 0.85 and 9 billion PBMCs per donor. Blood TCR repertoires of roughly 5 healthy adults were deeply sequenced to estimate repertoire size and the extent of clonotype sharing between individuals. Libraries were prepared and TCR repertoires were sequenced by different laboratories using diverse techniques, in order to increase sequencing depth and limit assay-specific biases. Per donor, three plates each were used for CD4 naive and CD4 memory, two for CD8 naive, and one for CD8 memory. Paper-wide results and their limitations: Because the study included a small number of donors, the genetic and exposure-history diversity represented was limited. Naive subsets generally had larger estimated clonotype richness than memory subsets. Compared with non-shared clonotypes, the clonotypes found in all four sorted-subset donors had higher generation probabilities. Rarefaction of sorted-subset datasets indicated incomplete sequencing despite the large sequencing depth. Only blood was sampled, and tissue TCR repertoires likely differ from those in blood. Pairwise subsampling indicated that sequencing depth was expected to affect the degree of clonotype sharing among donors. About 4.5% of naive CD4, 3.5% of naive CD8, 2.3% of memory CD4, and 0.35% to 0.4% of memory CD8 clonotypes were shared across several donors.

Using the deep immunoSEQ assay, TCR CDR3 regions were amplified from genomic DNA by multiplex PCR. Genomic DNA extracted from each cell subset was distributed evenly over all wells of several immunoSEQ 96-well plates, and each plate served as one replicate. For sorted subsets, approximately 190 ng of genomic DNA, equivalent to 25,000 to 30,000 T cell genomes, went into each replicate PCR. Purified libraries were quantified with a Qubit 3.0 fluorometer, sized on a Bioanalyzer 2100, and re-quantified with the KAPA Library Quantification kit. A separate single-read 150-cycle Illumina NextSeq 550 flow cell was used to sequence each immunoSEQ 96-well plate. In the original analysis: Because only junctional sequences without quality scores were contained in the immunoSEQ output, filtering matching that applied to full-length reads could not be performed. To assign V/J genes and CDR3, sequences were annotated using PyIR, a Python wrapper for IgBLAST v1.9, with IMGT germline references. Reads were filtered out if the reads had weak V/J assignments (E-value above 1e-6), no CDR3, stop codons, out-of-frame junctions, or ambiguous translated residues. A V3J clonotype was defined by an identical inferred V gene, J gene, and CDR3 amino acid sequence. Percentage overlap between repertoires was calculated by dividing the number of shared unique clonotypes by the size of the smaller repertoire. RTK rarefaction, the Chao1 estimator, and Recon v2.1 estimates of unobserved clonotypes were used to assess repertoire richness. For all TCRbeta clonotypes obtained by the gDNA method from several donors, generation probabilities were computed with OLGA. This immuneACCESS table, as held by TCRdb, lists in-frame sequences with V and J called but not all clones. Of the missing ones, under half trace to an unresolved V gene in checked studies; the others have no known cause. D and trimming come from the DNA, and the V and J calls and clone size come from that table. The sample table records around 1,100,000 clones; 60% to 80% of these occur just once. The ten most abundant clones make up about 0.89% of the sample.

V is pared back by 0 bases and J by 2 bases, with 14 bases lying between the germline termini. The CDR3 runs 16 residues from the cysteine to the phenylalanine. Only CDR3 DNA remains: 48 bases, in frame from the first base. The germline V gene (reference sequence) specifies LNHDA as CDR1 and SQIVND as CDR2. Donors were healthy HIV-negative adults with no recently reported acute infections or vaccinations. All donors were Caucasian adults living in Nashville, Tennessee, USA. CD4+ T cells were enriched by magnetic negative selection, after which naive cells were positively selected on CD45RA and the negative fraction was taken as the memory subset. After blood collection by leukapheresis, PBMCs were isolated using Ficoll-Histopaque density gradient centrifugation and then cryopreserved in the vapor phase of liquid nitrogen. Purity and quantity of every magnetically sorted T cell population were checked by analytical flow cytometry. From each sorted fraction, genomic DNA was isolated and quantified by UV absorbance on a Nanodrop 2000c.

This chain is built from TRBV19 and TRBJ2-7, with an unclear D gene assignment. This sequence was found in a man younger than 35 in good health. Some clones in this sample may be carry-over from other donors' samples. Sequenced input: memory CD4+ T cells from PBMCs. This specimen's cell subset or site label, per the study, means: CD45RA-negative fraction. In nucleotides, the sequence is TGTGCCAGTAGTATAGATGGTGGCAGGCGACCCTACGAGCAGTACTTC. It specifies CASSIDGGRRPYEQYF.